The T cell receptor (beta chain) under discussion was sequenced for a study of blood T cell repertoires in COVID-19. Germline CDR1 SGHTA, CDR2 FQGNSA. CDR3 length: 13 residues. Trimming took off 3 bases at V and 10 bases at J, with 10 bases between the two ends. The protocol was immunoSEQ multiplex PCR, while the TCRdb copy is restricted to in-frame clones and leaves out a portion. The sample has tens of thousands of clones, around 80% seen once; the top ten hold 6.5% to 8.5%. The sample consisted of peripheral blood. This clonotype originated in a man between 50 and 59 years old with active or convalescent COVID-19. The chain links TRBV7-2 to TRBJ1-6; a possible D gene is TRBD1 (5 bases). The CDR3 DNA follows: TGTGCCAGCAGCTTCACAGGTGTCTCACCCCTCCACTTT. This encodes CASSFTGVSPLHF.